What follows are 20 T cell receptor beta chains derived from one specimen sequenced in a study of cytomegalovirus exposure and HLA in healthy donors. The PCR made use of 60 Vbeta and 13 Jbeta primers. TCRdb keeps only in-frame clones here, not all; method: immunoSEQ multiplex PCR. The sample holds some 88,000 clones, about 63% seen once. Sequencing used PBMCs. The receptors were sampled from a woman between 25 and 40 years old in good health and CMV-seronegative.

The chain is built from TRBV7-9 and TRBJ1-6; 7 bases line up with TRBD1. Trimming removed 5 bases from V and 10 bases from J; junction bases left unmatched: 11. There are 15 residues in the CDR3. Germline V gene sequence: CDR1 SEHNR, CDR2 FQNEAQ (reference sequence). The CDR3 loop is CASSARDRVISPLHF. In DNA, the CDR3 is TGTGCCAGCAGCGCCCGGGACAGAGTAATCTCACCCCTCCACTTT. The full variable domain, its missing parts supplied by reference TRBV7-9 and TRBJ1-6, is DTGVSQNPRHKITKRGQNVTFRCDPISEHNRLYWYRQTLGQGPEFLTYFQNEAQLEKSRLLSDRFSAERPKGSFSTLEIQRTEQGDSAMYLCASSARDRVISPLHFGNGTRLTVT.

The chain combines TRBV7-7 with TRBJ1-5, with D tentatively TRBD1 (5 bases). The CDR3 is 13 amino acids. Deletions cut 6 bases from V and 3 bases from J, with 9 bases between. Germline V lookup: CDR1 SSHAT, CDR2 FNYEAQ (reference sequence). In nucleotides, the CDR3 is TGTGCCAGCAGTAGACAGCCCAATCAGCCCCAGCATTTT. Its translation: CASSRQPNQPQHF.

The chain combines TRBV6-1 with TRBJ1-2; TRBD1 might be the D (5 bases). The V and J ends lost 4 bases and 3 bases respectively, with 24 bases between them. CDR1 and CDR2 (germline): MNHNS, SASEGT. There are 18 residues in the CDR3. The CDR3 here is CASSAGERQTNPHYGYTF. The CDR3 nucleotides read TGTGCCAGCAGTGCGGGGGAACGACAGACTAATCCTCACTATGGCTACACCTTC.

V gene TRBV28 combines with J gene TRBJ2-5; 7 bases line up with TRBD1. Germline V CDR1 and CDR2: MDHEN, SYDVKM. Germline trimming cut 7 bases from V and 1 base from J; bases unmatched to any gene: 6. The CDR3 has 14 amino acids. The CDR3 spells CASNVRGSQETQYF. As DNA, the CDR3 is TGTGCCAGCAATGTCAGGGGGTCCCAAGAGACCCAGTACTTC.

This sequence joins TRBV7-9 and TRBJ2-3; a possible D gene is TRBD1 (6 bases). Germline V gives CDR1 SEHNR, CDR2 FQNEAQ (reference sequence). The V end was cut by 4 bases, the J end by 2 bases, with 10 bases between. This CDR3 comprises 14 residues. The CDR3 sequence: CASSWTVYTDTQYF. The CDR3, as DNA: TGTGCCAGCAGCTGGACAGTATACACAGATACGCAGTATTTT.

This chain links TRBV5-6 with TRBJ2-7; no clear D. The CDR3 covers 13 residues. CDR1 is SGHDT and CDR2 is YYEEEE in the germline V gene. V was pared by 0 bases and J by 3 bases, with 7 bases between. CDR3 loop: CASSLGAGYEQYF. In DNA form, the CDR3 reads TGTGCCAGCAGCTTGGGGGCAGGCTACGAGCAGTACTTC.

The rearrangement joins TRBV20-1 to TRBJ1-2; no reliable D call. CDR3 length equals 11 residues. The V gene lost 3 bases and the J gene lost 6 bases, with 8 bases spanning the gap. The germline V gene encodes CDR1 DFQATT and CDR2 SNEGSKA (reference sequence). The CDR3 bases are TGCAGTGCTAGTCAAGCGGATGGCTACACCTTC. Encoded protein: CSASQADGYTF.

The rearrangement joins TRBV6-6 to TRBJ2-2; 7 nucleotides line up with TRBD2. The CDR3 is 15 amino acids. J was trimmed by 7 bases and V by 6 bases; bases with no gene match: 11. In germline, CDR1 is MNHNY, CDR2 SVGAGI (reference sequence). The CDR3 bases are TGTGCCAGCAGAGGGGAGGGAGCCCGGTTCGGGGAGCTGTTTTTT. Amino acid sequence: CASRGEGARFGELFF.

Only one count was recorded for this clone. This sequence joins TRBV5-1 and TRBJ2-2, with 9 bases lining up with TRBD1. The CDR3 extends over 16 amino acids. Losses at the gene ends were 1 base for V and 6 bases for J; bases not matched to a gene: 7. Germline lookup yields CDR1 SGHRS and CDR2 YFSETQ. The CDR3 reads CASSLSGTGSSGELFF. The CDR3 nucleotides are TGCGCCAGCAGCTTGTCCGGGACAGGGAGTTCCGGGGAGCTGTTTTTT. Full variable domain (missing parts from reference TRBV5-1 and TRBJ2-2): KAGVTQTPRYLIKTRGQQVTLSCSPISGHRSVSWYQQTPGQGLQFLFEYFSETQRNKGNFPGRFSGRQFSNSRSEMNVSTLELGDSALYLCASSLSGTGSSGELFFGEGSRLTVL.

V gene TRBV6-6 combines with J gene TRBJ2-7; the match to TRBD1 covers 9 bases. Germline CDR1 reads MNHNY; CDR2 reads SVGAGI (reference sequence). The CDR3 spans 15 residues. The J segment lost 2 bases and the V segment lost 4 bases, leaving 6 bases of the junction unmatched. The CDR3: CASSSPGQGTYEQYF. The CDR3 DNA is TGTGCCAGCAGTTCGCCGGGACAGGGTACCTACGAGCAGTACTTC.

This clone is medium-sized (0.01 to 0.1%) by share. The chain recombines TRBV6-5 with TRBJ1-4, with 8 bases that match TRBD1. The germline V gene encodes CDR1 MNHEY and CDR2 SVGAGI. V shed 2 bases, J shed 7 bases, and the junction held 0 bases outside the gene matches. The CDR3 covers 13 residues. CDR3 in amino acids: CASSYGTGEKLFF. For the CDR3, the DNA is TGTGCCAGCAGTTACGGGACAGGTGAAAAACTGTTTTTT.

The CDR3 reads CATGLAGGYNEQFF. The CDR3 DNA follows: TGTGCCACTGGACTAGCGGGGGGCTACAATGAGCAGTTCTTC. The rearrangement joins TRBV19 to TRBJ2-1, with 14 bases fitting TRBD2. V dropped 10 bases and J dropped 3; count of bases not matched to a gene: 2. CDR3 length: 14 amino acids. Per the germline V gene, CDR1 is LNHDA and CDR2 is SQIVND (reference sequence).

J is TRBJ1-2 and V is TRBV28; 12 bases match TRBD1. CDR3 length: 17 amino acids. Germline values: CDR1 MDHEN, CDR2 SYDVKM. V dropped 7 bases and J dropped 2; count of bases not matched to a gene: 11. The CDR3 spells CASITGTGGLVNYGYTF. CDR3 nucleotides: TGTGCCAGCATCACCGGGACAGGGGGCTTAGTGAACTATGGCTACACCTTC.

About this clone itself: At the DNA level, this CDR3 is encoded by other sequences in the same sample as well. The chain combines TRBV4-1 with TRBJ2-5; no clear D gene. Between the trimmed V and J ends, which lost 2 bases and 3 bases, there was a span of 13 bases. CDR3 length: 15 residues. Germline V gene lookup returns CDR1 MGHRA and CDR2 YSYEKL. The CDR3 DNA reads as TGCGCCAGCAGCCAAAGGTCTAGACTTGAAGAGACCCAGTACTTC. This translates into CASSQRSRLEETQYF.

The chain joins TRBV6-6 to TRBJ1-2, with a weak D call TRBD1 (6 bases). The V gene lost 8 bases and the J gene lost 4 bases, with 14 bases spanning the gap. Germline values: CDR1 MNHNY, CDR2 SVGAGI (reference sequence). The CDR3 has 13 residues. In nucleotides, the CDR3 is TGTGCCAGCGGCATGAGGGGGGGCTATGGCTACACCTTC. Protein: CASGMRGGYGYTF.

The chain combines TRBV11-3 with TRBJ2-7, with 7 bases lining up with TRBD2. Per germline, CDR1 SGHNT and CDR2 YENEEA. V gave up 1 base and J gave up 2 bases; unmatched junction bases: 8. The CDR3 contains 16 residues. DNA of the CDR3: TGTGCCAGCAGCTTAGTGCGGCGGGAGTGCCCCTACGAGCAGTACTTC. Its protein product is CASSLVRRECPYEQYF. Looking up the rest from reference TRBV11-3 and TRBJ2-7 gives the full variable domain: EAGVVQSPRYKIIEKKQPVAFWCNPISGHNTLYWYLQNLGQGPELLIRYENEEAVDDSQLPKDRFSAERLKGVDSTLKIQPAELGDSAVYLCASSLVRRECPYEQYFGPGTRLTVT.

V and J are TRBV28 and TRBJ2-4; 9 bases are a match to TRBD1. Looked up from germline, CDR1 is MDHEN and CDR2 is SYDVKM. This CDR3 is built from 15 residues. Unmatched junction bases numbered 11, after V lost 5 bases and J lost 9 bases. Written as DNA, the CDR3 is TGTGCCAGCAGTCTGGATGGGACAGGGCCGGGCATTCAGTACTTC. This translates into CASSLDGTGPGIQYF.

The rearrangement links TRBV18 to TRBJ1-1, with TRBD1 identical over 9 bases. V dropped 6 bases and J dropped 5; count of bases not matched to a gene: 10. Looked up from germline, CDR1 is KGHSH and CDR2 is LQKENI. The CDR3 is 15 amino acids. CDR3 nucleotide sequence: TGTGCCAGCTCCGGGGGGACAGGGATAAGGACTGAAGCTTTCTTT. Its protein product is CASSGGTGIRTEAFF. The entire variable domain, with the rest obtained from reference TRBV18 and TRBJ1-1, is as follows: NAGVMQNPRHLVRRRGQEARLRCSPMKGHSHVYWYRQLPEEGLKFMVYLQKENIIDESGMPKERFSAEFPKEGPSILRIQQVVRGDSAAYFCASSGGTGIRTEAFFGQGTRLTVV.

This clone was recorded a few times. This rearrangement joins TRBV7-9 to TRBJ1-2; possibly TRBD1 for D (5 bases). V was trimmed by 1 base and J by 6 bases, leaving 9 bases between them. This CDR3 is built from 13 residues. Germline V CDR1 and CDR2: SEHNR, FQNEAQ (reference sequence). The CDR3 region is CASSLGTPDGYTF. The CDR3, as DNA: TGTGCCAGCAGCTTAGGGACACCCGATGGCTACACCTTC.

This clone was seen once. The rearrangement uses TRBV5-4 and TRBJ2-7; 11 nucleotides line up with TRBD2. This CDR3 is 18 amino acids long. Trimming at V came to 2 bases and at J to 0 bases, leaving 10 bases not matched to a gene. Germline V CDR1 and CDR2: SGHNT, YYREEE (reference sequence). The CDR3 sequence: CASSLSLAGGGFSYEQYF. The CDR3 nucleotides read TGTGCCAGCAGCTTATCCCTAGCGGGGGGCGGGTTCTCCTACGAGCAGTACTTC.